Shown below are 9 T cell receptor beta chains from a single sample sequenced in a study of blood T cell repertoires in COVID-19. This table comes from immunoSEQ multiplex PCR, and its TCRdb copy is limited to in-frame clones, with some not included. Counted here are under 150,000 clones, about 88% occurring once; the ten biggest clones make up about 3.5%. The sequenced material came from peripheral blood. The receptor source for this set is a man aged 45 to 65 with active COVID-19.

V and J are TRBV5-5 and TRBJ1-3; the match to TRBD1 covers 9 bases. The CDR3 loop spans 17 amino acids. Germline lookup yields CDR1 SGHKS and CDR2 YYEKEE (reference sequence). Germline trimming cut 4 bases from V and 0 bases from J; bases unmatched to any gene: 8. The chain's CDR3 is CASSLNGQGRSGNTIYF. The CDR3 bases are TGTGCCAGCAGCCTAAACGGACAGGGGCGCTCTGGAAACACCATATATTTT.

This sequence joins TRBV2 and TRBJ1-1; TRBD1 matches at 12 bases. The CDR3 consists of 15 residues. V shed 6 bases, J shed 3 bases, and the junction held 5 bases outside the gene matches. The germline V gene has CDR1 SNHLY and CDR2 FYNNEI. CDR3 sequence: CASRGTGGGYTEAFF. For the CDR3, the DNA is TGTGCCAGCAGAGGGACAGGGGGCGGGTACACTGAAGCTTTCTTT. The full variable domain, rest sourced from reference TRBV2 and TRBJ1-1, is EPEVTQTPSHQVTQMGQEVILRCVPISNHLYFYWYRQILGQKVEFLVSFYNNEISEKSEIFDDQFSVERPDGSNFTLKIRSTKLEDSAMYFCASRGTGGGYTEAFFGQGTRLTVV.

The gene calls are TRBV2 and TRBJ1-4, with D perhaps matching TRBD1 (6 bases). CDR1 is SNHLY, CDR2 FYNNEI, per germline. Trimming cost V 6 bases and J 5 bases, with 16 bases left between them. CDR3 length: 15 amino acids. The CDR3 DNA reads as TGTGCCAGCAGAGAAATAGGGACACGAAATGAAAAACTGTTTTTT. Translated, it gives CASREIGTRNEKLFF. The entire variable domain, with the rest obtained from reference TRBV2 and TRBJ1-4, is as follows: EPEVTQTPSHQVTQMGQEVILRCVPISNHLYFYWYRQILGQKVEFLVSFYNNEISEKSEIFDDQFSVERPDGSNFTLKIRSTKLEDSAMYFCASREIGTRNEKLFFGSGTQLSVL.

The CDR3 sequence: CASSSDRGENTEAFF. Here the CDR3 DNA reads TGTGCCAGCAGTTCGGACAGGGGGGAGAACACTGAAGCTTTCTTT. The rearrangement uses TRBV6-6 and TRBJ1-1, with 10 bases that match TRBD1. The trim removed 4 bases at V and 1 base at J, leaving 3 bases unmatched. This CDR3 contains 15 residues. Per the germline V gene, CDR1 is MNHNY and CDR2 is SVGAGI (reference sequence).

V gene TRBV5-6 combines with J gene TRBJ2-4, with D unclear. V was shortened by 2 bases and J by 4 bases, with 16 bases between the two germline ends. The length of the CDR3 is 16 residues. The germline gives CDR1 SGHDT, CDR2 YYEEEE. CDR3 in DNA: TGTGCCAGCAGCTTACGAAGAGACGGAGATAAAAACATTCAGTACTTC. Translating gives CASSLRRDGDKNIQYF.

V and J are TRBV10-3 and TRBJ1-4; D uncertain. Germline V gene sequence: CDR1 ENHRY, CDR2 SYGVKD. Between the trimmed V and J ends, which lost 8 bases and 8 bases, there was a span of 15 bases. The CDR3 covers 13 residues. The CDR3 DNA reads TGTGCCATCCGGGAATTTGATGGGGAAAAACTGTTTTTT. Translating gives CAIREFDGEKLFF.

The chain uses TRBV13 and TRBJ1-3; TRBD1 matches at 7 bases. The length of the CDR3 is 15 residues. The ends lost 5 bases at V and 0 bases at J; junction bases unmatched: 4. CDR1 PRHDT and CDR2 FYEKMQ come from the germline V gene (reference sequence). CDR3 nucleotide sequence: TGTGCCAGCAGCAAGGACAGGACCTCTGGAAACACCATATATTTT. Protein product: CASSKDRTSGNTIYF.

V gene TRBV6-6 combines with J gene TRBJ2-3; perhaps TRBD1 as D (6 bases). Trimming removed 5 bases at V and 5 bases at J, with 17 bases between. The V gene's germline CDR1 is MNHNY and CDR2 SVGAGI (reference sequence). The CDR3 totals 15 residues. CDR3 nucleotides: TGTGCCAGCAGTCCCGTGACAGGTGGGCAAGATACGCAGTATTTT. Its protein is CASSPVTGGQDTQYF.

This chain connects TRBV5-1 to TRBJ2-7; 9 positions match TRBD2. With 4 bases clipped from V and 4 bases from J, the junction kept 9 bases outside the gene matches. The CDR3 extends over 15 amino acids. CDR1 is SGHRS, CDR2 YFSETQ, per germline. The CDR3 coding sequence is TGCGCCAGCAGCCCACTAGCGGGCCCCGAATACGAGCAGTACTTC. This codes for CASSPLAGPEYEQYF.